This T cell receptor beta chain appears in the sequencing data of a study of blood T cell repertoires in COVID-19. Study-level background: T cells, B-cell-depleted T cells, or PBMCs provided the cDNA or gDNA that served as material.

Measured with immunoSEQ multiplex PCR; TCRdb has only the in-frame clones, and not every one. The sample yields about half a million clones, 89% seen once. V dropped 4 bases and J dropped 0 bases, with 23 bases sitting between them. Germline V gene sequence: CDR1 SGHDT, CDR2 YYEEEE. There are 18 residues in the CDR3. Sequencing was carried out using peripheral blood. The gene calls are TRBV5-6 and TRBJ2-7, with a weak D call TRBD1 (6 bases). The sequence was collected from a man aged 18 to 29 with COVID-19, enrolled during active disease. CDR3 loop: CASSAPEGDTLTSYEQYF. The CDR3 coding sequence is TGTGCCAGCAGCGCCCCCGAGGGGGACACCCTAACCTCCTACGAGCAGTACTTC.